This T cell receptor beta chain was observed in a study of blood T cells in healthy people across ages. General observations from the study: Roughly linear declines in TCR beta diversity per million T cells occurred with age. TCR beta diversity was tightly associated with the proportion of naive T cells.

For the second PCR, which ran for about 7 to 11 cycles, a sample-barcoded 5' primer and a J-beta primer mix were used. Each CDR3 protein gets one entry after TCRdb re-called the 5' RACE reads with MiXCR. The top ten clones hold roughly 14% of a sample with around 990,000 distinct CDR3 sequences, 35% to 40% of them seen once. On this clonotype itself: Its antigen remains unidentified.

V lost 6 bases and J lost 5; bases outside the gene matches: 10. This CDR3 has 15 amino acids. Germline loops: CDR1 LNHDA, CDR2 SQIVND (reference sequence). The specimen sequenced was blood. This TCR was recovered from a man between 18 and 29 years old in good health. The chain couples TRBV19 to TRBJ1-5, with 7 positions matching TRBD1. The DNA of the CDR3 is TGTGCCAGTAGCGCTGAAGGGACAGCGTATCAGCCCCAGCATTTT. Translated, it gives CASSAEGTAYQPQHF. The full variable domain, with the rest looked up from reference TRBV19 and TRBJ1-5, is DGGITQSPKYLFRKEGQNVTLSCEQNLNHDAMYWYRQDPGQGLRLIYYSQIVNDFQKGDIAEGYSVSREKKESFPLTVTSAQKNPTAFYLCASSAEGTAYQPQHFGDGTRLSIL.